This TCR beta chain was identified during a study of cytomegalovirus exposure and HLA in healthy donors (dated by TCRdb to about 2017). About the investigation overall: An earlier analysis of 587 of the donors reported over 250 Gb of sequence data and 95 million to 140 million unique TCR beta sequences obtained from 150 million to 200 million T cells. Around 320 gigabases of sequencing data and approximately 80 million unique TCR sequences were included in an early release covering 550 to 800 HLA-typed donors. Of the 398 genotyped donors, 81% were placed in the genetic ancestry cluster associated with self-reported Caucasian donors. The study aimed to test whether signatures of past pathogen exposure could be identified by cataloging public T cell receptors. The study profiled the T cell repertoires of hundreds of subjects by immunosequencing and related them to cytomegalovirus serostatus. Besides the first cohort of roughly 700 subjects, a separate validation cohort made up of over a hundred different subjects was used. To predict cytomegalovirus infection status, the study brought together high-throughput TCR immunosequencing, statistical association of individual TCRs with disease status, and machine learning. In a later analysis, previously published TCR beta repertoires from hundreds of donors were re-analyzed and high-resolution HLA genotyping was added so that TCR occurrence patterns could be studied. Rather than drawing on any new phenotypic data, the later analysis identified candidate immune exposures from TCR beta sequences and the way those sequences occurred across donors. An earlier analysis of roughly 600 of the donors used high-throughput TCR beta sequencing to judge whether each TCR beta V gene segment behaved as functional or pseudogenic. Alongside the repertoire data, information on donor age, sex, ethnicity and CMV serostatus was compiled. In a later genetic analysis, genome-wide SNP genotypes for about 65% of the roughly 700 donors were used, and that subset was treated as a discovery cohort. All discovery cohort repertoires had been generated on a single sequencing platform. Both class I and class II loci were covered by HLA typing, at four-digit resolution. Typing coverage varied by locus: roughly 629-640 donors for A, B, C, DRB1 and DQB1; more than 500 for DQA1; some 610 for DPA1; about 450 for DPB1. Because of strong linkage in the cohort, a few DR-DQ haplotypes were treated as single units for association and clustering. Across 300 to 400 genotyped donors of the cohort, an average of approximately 240,000 unique TCR beta nucleotide sequences per donor were sequenced, and around 20% of those sequences were non-productive. Study-level results and caveats: The study listed approximately 150 TCR beta chains as associated with cytomegalovirus. A later analysis found that TCR association rates varied across HLA loci, with DRB1 alleles showing the most associated TCRs and HLA-C alleles the fewest. Most TCR sequences were seen in very few donors, while some public TCRs were found in many individuals. The earlier analysis of a few hundred of the donors excluded seventeen rarely observed V segments, including chromosome 9 orphons, because counts were too low. Roughly uniform sequencing depth across donors was assumed in presence/absence analyses, although this assumption may not hold. It was suggested by the authors that the approach could potentially be generalized to other disease states and immunological phenotypes. In a later analysis, HLA-associated TCR beta chains were found to be more clonally expanded and to have lower generation probabilities than equally common non-associated chains. In a later analysis, some 17,000 TCR beta sequences were associated with specific HLA alleles at a false discovery rate of 0.05. Because HLA typing was unavailable for some donors at each locus, only the typed subset was used in association tests. The 87-base-pair reads could not distinguish some IMGT-functional V segments, including TRBV6-2 and TRBV6-3, so those segments were excluded. A later analysis found that most CMV-associated TCR beta chains appeared HLA-restricted, with HLA associations seemingly driven largely by CMV exposure. A cluster of highly shared sequence variants was judged likely to represent a technical artifact of the sequencing pipeline. A further reported finding was that TCR beta sequences accurately predicted the HLA-A and HLA-B alleles for most subjects in the first cohort. In an earlier analysis of about 550 of the donors, most TCR beta V segments were observed in productive rearrangements about 90% or about 30% of the time, broadly matching IMGT annotations. A later genetic analysis associated a missense DCLRE1C variant with V-gene and J-gene trimming of TCR beta chains, and an independent cohort replicated the association. When HLA alleles, especially DR and DQ, strongly co-occurred, attributing TCR associations to individual alleles was difficult. In this cohort, only TCR beta chains were sequenced, and detectable features were limited by the absence of alpha or paired-chain data. CMV serostatus was the only immune exposure information available for the cohort. The classifier was reported to diagnose cytomegalovirus status with high specificity and sensitivity in both the original cohort and the validation cohort. A later analysis reported that several top co-occurrence clusters appeared linked to parvovirus B19, influenza, CMV and Epstein-Barr virus. Linkage disequilibrium might explain the correlated functional status among segregating V segments, but an unknown experimental factor could not be ruled out. In vitro tests confirmed that three of the cytomegalovirus-associated TCR beta chains recognize cytomegalovirus antigens. A later genetic analysis reported fewer N-insertions in productive TCRs among donors in an Asian-associated ancestry cluster than the approximately 670-donor mean.

In the case of this clone: It lacks a known antigen. No per-base quality is available; no much larger clone lies one base away.

The CDR3 runs 12 residues from the cysteine to the phenylalanine. Of the read, only the CDR3 DNA is kept; its 36 bases are in frame from base 1. From a lookup of the germline V gene, CDR1 and CDR2 are ENHRY and SYGVKD. V is shortened by 7 bases, J by 7 bases, and the region joining them spans 11 bases. The cohort comprised some 730 healthy bone marrow donors. At the time of sampling, every cohort member was nominally healthy, though immune exposures that went unrecorded were likely present. The donor tested CMV seropositive and was one of the 289 seropositive cohort members. A peripheral blood sample was provided by each donor, and peripheral blood mononuclear cells were used for TCR beta sequencing. The Qiagen DNeasy Blood Extraction Kit was used to extract genomic DNA from the blood cell samples. Libraries were made using the immunoSEQ multiplex PCR assay. For the multiplex PCR, a mixture combining 60 forward primers for TCR Vbeta segments and 13 reverse primers for TCR Jbeta segments was used. Amplification of the CDR3 region of rearranged TCR beta genes was performed with a multiplex PCR assay on genomic DNA. On the Illumina HiSeq System, the amplified TCR beta libraries were sequenced as 87-base-pair reads. On the authors' methods: In a later analysis, some 80 million unique TCR beta chains were counted across the 690 or so repertoires, and some 10 million of these chains were shared by at least two donors. Raw reads were error-corrected and collapsed into unique sequences by a nearest-neighbor algorithm in which closely related sequences were merged to remove PCR and sequencing errors. V, D and J gene segments were assigned by aligning CDR3 sequences to IMGT reference sequences. For a sequence to be retained, a match of at least six nucleotides was required to both a V gene segment and a J gene segment. Rearrangements were called productive when the CDR3 lacked stop codons and stayed in frame with V and J; all others were non-productive. Following IMGT convention, CDR3 was defined as the stretch from the second conserved V-encoded cysteine up to the conserved J-encoded phenylalanine. The earlier analysis of roughly 590 of the donors excluded sequences that lacked an unambiguous match to a single V gene segment. In an earlier analysis of 450 to 750 of the donors, a V segment was called functional when productive rearrangements were above 56.7%, and segregating when the standard deviation between donors exceeded 5%. A statistical classification framework was built for diagnosing cytomegalovirus status from the catalog of TCR beta chain sequences. In a later analysis, V and J genes were assigned by comparing TCR nucleotide sequences against IMGT/GENE-DB human TR gene sequences. In a later analysis, CDR3 sequences and most-parsimonious VDJ recombination scenarios were assigned using the TCRdist pipeline. A later analysis defined each TCR beta chain by its CDR3 amino acid sequence plus V-gene family, and excluded reads lacking a unique V-gene family. To address suspected cross-contamination and a sequencing artifact, a later analysis removed over 500 highly shared, low-generation-probability nucleotide sequences. A later analysis calculated a clonal expansion index for each public chain from normalized within-repertoire ranks of inferred template counts. In a later analysis, generation probabilities were computed using a VDJ recombination model fitted to out-of-frame rearrangements, and the results were checked against IGoR. Hypergeometric tests were used in a later analysis to score TCR-TCR, TCR-HLA and TCR-CMV co-occurrence, with a repertoire-size bias correction applied to the TCR pairs. A later analysis estimated false discovery rates by permuting HLA or CMV assignments 20 times. A later analysis grouped co-occurring TCRs with DBSCAN, adding TCRdist sequence similarity when clustering within HLA-allele-positive subsets. Repertoires with fewer than 30,000 or more than 120,000 public chains, plus five repertoires with anomalous nucleotide sharing, were excluded from co-occurrence clustering. TCRdb stores this immuneACCESS table with in-frame sequences only. Part of the clones is absent; in the studies checked, under half of the shortfall reflects unresolved V genes, and no reason is known for the rest. The V and J calls and clone size come from that table; D and trimming were worked out from the DNA. The sample data list about 120,000 clones, and about 80% of these were observed just once. Roughly 12% of the sample rests with the top ten.

The V and J segments used are TRBV10-3 and TRBJ2-1; the D gene is perhaps TRBD2, on 6 matching bases. The origin of this receptor is a woman aged 40 to 50 in good health and CMV-seropositive. Specimen: PBMCs. DNA sequence: TGTGCCATCAAAGCTCGGGAGAATGAGCAGTTCTTC. Translated, it gives CAIKARENEQFF.